This TCR beta chain was captured in a study of regulatory T cells in long-lasting Graves disease. Whole-study findings and limits: Persistent disease samples used TRBV28, TRBJ1-2 and TRBJ2-5 preferentially.

This sample's time point: newly diagnosed GD, antithyroid drugs for less than 3 months. From PBMCs, RNA was extracted and then used to make the TCR library. TCR beta libraries were built with iRepertoire HTBI primers and Arm-PCR of CDR3 regions. Via MiXCR, TCRdb re-called the multiplex PCR reads, giving one row per CDR3 protein. The sample shows 680,000 or so distinct CDR3 sequences, less than 20% of them seen only once. This clonotype was observed many times. The antigen remains undetermined. After removal of 6 bases from V and 6 bases from J, the junction contained 7 bases not matched to a gene. The CDR3 totals 14 residues. These data are also associated with another study on T cells in Graves' hyperthyroidism and ophthalmopathy. In that study: TCR CDR3 underwent first-round RT-PCR with the HTBI primer set.

Sequenced material: peripheral blood mononuclear cells (PBMCs), taken at new diagnosis, from a patient treated with antithyroid drugs. This chain connects TRBV12-3 or TRBV12-4 to TRBJ1-4; 7 positions agree with TRBD1. This receptor was taken from a woman between 25 and 40 years old with Graves disease. The CDR3 region has the DNA TGTGCCAGCAGCGCGACAGGGAGTTATGAAAAACTGTTTTTT. Translated, it gives CASSATGSYEKLFF.